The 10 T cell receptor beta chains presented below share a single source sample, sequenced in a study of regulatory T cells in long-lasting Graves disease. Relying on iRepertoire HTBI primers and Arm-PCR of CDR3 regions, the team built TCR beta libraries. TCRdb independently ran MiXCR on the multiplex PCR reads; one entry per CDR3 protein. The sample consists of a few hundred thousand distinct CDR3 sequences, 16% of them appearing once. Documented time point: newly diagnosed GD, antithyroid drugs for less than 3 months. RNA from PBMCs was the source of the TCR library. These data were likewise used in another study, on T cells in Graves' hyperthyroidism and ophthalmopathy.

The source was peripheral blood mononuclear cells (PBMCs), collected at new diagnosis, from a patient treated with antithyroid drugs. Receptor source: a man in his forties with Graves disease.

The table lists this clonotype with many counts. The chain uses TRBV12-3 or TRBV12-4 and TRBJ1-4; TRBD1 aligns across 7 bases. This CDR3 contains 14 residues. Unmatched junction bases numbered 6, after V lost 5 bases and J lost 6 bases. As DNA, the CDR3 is TGTGCCAGCAGTCTCGACAGGGTAGATGAAAAACTGTTTTTT. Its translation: CASSLDRVDEKLFF.

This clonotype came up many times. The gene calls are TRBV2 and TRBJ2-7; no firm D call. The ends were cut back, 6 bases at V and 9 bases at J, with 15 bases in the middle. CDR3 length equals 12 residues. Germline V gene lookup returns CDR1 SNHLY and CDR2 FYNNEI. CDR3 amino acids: CASSGYATGQYF. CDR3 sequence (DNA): TGTGCCAGCAGCGGCTACGCAACTGGGCAGTACTTC. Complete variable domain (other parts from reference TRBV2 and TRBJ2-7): EPEVTQTPSHQVTQMGQEVILRCVPISNHLYFYWYRQILGQKVEFLVSFYNNEISEKSEIFDDQFSVERPDGSNFTLKIRSTKLEDSAMYFCASSGYATGQYFGPGTRLTVT.

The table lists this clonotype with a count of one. In DNA form, the CDR3 reads TGCAGGTCCACTCGCGGGACGACAGATACGCAGTATTTT. This gives the protein CRSTRGTTDTQYF. The J gene is TRBJ2-3, the V gene TRBV20-1, with a tentative D call TRBD2 (6 bases). This CDR3 contains 13 residues. CDR1 and CDR2 (germline): DFQATT, SNEGSKA (reference sequence).

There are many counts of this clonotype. The CDR3 DNA reads TGTGCCAGCAGCTTAGATGTGGGGTTATCCTACGAGCAGTACTTC. It yields the protein CASSLDVGLSYEQYF. V is TRBV11-3 and J is TRBJ2-7, with unresolved D. The CDR3 loop spans 15 amino acids. The V gene's germline CDR1 is SGHNT and CDR2 YENEEA. Trimming removed 0 bases at V and 1 base at J, with 10 bases between.

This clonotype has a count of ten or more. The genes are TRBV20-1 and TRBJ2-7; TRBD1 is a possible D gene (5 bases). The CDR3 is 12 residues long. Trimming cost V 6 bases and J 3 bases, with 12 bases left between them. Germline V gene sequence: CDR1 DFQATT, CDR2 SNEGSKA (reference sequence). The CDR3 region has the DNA TGCAGTGCCCCACCCCAGGGCTACGAGCAGTACTTC. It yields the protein CSAPPQGYEQYF.

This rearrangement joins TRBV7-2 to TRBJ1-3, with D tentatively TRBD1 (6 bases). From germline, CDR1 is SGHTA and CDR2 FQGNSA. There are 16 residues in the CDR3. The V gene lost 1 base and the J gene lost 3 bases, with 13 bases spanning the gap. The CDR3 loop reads CASSLDRGAGGNTIYF. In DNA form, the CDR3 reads TGTGCCAGCAGCTTAGACCGGGGGGCAGGTGGAAACACCATATATTTT.

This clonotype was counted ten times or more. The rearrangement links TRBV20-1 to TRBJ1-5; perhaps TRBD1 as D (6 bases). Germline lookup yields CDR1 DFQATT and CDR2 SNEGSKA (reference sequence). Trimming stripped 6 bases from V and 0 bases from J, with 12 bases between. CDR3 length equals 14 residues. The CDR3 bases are TGCAGTGCGCGGGGACACTATAGCAATCAGCCCCAGCATTTT. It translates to CSARGHYSNQPQHF.

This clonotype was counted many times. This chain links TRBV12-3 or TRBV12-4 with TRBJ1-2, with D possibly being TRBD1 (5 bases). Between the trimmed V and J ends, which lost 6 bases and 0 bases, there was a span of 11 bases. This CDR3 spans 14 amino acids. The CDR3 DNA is TGTGCCAGCAGCGGGACTGATCCTAACTATGGCTACACCTTC. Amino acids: CASSGTDPNYGYTF.

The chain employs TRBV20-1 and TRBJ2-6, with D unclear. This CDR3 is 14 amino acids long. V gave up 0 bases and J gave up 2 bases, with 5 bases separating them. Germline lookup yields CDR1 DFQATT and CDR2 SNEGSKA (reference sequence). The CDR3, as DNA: TGCAGTGCTAGAGATGGAGCTGGGGCCAACGTCCTGACTTTC. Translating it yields CSARDGAGANVLTF.

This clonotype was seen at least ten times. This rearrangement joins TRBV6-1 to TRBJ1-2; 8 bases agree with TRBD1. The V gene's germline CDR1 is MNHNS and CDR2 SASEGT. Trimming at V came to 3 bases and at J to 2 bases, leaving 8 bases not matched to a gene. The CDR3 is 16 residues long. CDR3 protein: CASSDSFGQGNYGYTF. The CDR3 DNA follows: TGTGCCAGCAGTGATAGCTTCGGACAGGGAAACTATGGCTACACCTTC.